At least ten counts were recorded for the clone carrying this T cell receptor beta chain. The sample originates from a study of T cells after yellow fever vaccination. MiXCR, run by TCRdb on the 5' RACE reads, gives a single entry per CDR3 protein. Of under 300,000 distinct CDR3 sequences listed, 6.9% were seen once; the top ten hold approximately 0.87%. This CDR3 is built from 12 residues. Trimming pared 8 bases from V and 10 bases from J, leaving 17 bases between. The V gene is TRBV12-3 or TRBV12-4, the J gene TRBJ1-1, with D unclear. This specimen consisted of CD4+ T cells sorted from PBMCs, obtained 15 days after the yellow fever booster vaccination. The receptor was derived from a man younger than 45 who received the YFV17D yellow fever vaccine. Here the CDR3 DNA reads TGTGCCAGCGGGGAGAGAGGAGTTGGAGCTTTCTTT. Translation: CASGERGVGAFF.